The next 27 T cell receptor beta chains were all read from a single sample in a study of cytomegalovirus exposure and HLA in healthy donors. Amplification used 60 Vbeta primers and 13 Jbeta primers. TCRdb's copy holds only in-frame clones and misses some; the assay was immunoSEQ multiplex PCR. This sample has about 200,000 clones, with roughly 80% found just once. The sequenced material came from PBMCs. These receptors were collected from a woman in her forties or fifties in good health and CMV-seropositive.

The rearrangement joins TRBV14 to TRBJ1-4, with 8 bases that match TRBD1. The CDR3 length is 17 residues. The germline V gene encodes CDR1 SGHDN and CDR2 FVKESK. V lost 3 bases to trimming and J lost 8 bases; unmatched junction nucleotides: 14. The CDR3 DNA reads as TGTGCCAGCAGCCACCAAACGGGGACAGGATTGAACGAAAAACTGTTTTTT. Amino acids: CASSHQTGTGLNEKLFF.

This rearrangement joins TRBV7-3 to TRBJ2-1; 8 bases are shared with TRBD1. The germline CDR1 and CDR2 sequences are SGHTA and FQGTGA. V shed 2 bases and J 7 bases; nucleotides not matched to a gene: 7. The CDR3 is made up of 15 amino acids. CDR3 coding DNA: TGTGCCAGCAGCTTAGTCAGGGGGCAGGGGAATGAGCAGTTCTTC. As protein: CASSLVRGQGNEQFF.

The rearrangement joins TRBV5-4 to TRBJ2-1; D possibly corresponds to TRBD2 (6 bases). V gave up 5 bases and J gave up 10 bases, with 16 bases separating them. This CDR3 contains 13 residues. The germline CDR1 and CDR2 sequences are SGHNT and YYREEE (reference sequence). CDR3 DNA sequence: TGTGCCAGCAGGGATTATGGCCGGGAGGAGCAGTTCTTC. As protein: CASRDYGREEQFF.

The CDR3 spells CASSEALAGGINEQFF. In nucleotides, the CDR3 is TGCGCCAGCAGTGAGGCCCTAGCGGGGGGGATAAATGAGCAGTTCTTC. The chain uses TRBV10-1 and TRBJ2-1; 12 nucleotides line up with TRBD2. The CDR3 runs to 16 residues. From germline, CDR1 is WNHNN and CDR2 SYGVQD (reference sequence). Unmatched junction bases numbered 6, after V lost 2 bases and J lost 7 bases.

In DNA, the CDR3 is TGTGCCAGCAGCTTTCGACTAGCGGACGGTGAGCAGTTCTTC. Its translation is CASSFRLADGEQFF. The V and J genes are TRBV5-5 and TRBJ2-1, with 9 nucleotides matching TRBD2. The CDR3 consists of 14 residues. Germline CDR1 is SGHKS and CDR2 is YYEKEE (reference sequence). Unmatched junction bases numbered 6, after V lost 2 bases and J lost 9 bases.

The chain combines TRBV5-1 with TRBJ1-4; 8 nucleotides match TRBD1. The V gene end was trimmed by 3 bases and the J gene end by 8 bases; junction bases not matched to a gene: 6. Germline values: CDR1 SGHRS, CDR2 YFSETQ. This CDR3 comprises 14 residues. The DNA of the CDR3 is TGCGCCAGCAGCTCGAGGACAGGGAGCGAAAAACTGTTTTTT. Protein: CASSSRTGSEKLFF.

V and J are TRBV6-5 and TRBJ2-5, with TRBD1 as a possible D gene (5 bases). The CDR3 has 13 amino acids. V lost 2 bases and J lost 7, with 11 bases in between. The germline V gene has CDR1 MNHEY and CDR2 SVGAGI. CDR3 protein: CASSYGQGGTQYF. CDR3 nucleotide sequence: TGTGCCAGCAGTTACGGCCAGGGTGGGACCCAGTACTTC.

The rearrangement links TRBV14 to TRBJ2-5, with 8 bases fitting TRBD2. CDR3 size: 16 residues. With 1 base clipped from V and 3 bases from J, the junction kept 7 bases outside the gene matches. Germline lookup yields CDR1 SGHDN and CDR2 FVKESK. CDR3 sequence reads: CASSQGERGTKETQYF. CDR3 DNA sequence: TGTGCCAGCAGCCAAGGAGAGCGGGGGACGAAAGAGACCCAGTACTTC.

This chain's CDR3 is CASSLVGGTYEQYF. The CDR3 coding sequence is TGTGCCAGCAGTTTAGTAGGCGGGACGTACGAGCAGTACTTC. The chain links TRBV27 to TRBJ2-7, with D possibly matching TRBD2 (6 bases). Trimming left V 2 bases short and J 4 bases short, with 12 bases between. This CDR3 has 14 amino acids. Germline V gives CDR1 MNHEY, CDR2 SMNVEV (reference sequence).

The chain links TRBV2 to TRBJ1-5, with D tentatively TRBD1 (6 bases). Germline CDR1 SNHLY, CDR2 FYNNEI. V dropped 5 bases and J dropped 4 bases, with 15 bases sitting between them. CDR3 size: 15 residues. The CDR3 sequence is CASSLDRIGNQPQHF. Written as DNA, the CDR3 is TGTGCCAGCAGTCTTGACAGGATCGGGAATCAGCCCCAGCATTTT.

V usage is TRBV4-3 and J usage is TRBJ2-3; TRBD2 aligns across 8 bases. Trimming at V came to 0 bases and at J to 5 bases, leaving 10 bases not matched to a gene. The CDR3 totals 17 residues. Germline CDR1 reads LGHNA; CDR2 reads YSLEER. CDR3 residues: CASSQEISGGAEDTQYF. In DNA, the CDR3 is TGCGCCAGCAGCCAAGAGATTTCGGGGGGGGCCGAAGATACGCAGTATTTT.

V usage is TRBV11-3 and J usage is TRBJ1-3, with 9 bases aligning to TRBD1. The CDR3 spans 14 residues. J lost 3 bases, V lost 6 bases, and 3 bases had no gene match. Germline values: CDR1 SGHNT, CDR2 YENEEA. CDR3 DNA: TGTGCCAGCAGGGGACAGGGCAGTGGAAACACCATATATTTT. This sequence encodes CASRGQGSGNTIYF.

The chain has TRBV5-5 and TRBJ2-2; D is possibly TRBD1 (6 bases). The V and J ends lost 0 bases and 1 base respectively, with 7 bases between them. This CDR3 contains 15 residues. CDR1 is SGHKS, CDR2 YYEKEE, per germline (reference sequence). As DNA, the CDR3 is TGTGCCAGCAGCTTGGAGGACAGGAACACCGGGGAGCTGTTTTTT. Protein sequence: CASSLEDRNTGELFF.

The rearrangement joins TRBV6-5 to TRBJ1-2; D perhaps matches TRBD1 (6 bases). Trimming pared 0 bases from V and 5 bases from J, leaving 16 bases between. The CDR3 is 16 amino acids. CDR1 and CDR2 from the germline V gene are MNHEY and SVGAGI. CDR3 sequence (DNA): TGTGCCAGCAGTTACTCGGCCGGGACACCAGCGTATGGCTACACCTTC. Translation gives CASSYSAGTPAYGYTF.

The gene calls are TRBV29-1 and TRBJ2-7, with 8 bases aligning to TRBD1. This CDR3 comprises 14 residues. V shed 6 bases and J 3 bases; nucleotides not matched to a gene: 10. The germline V gene encodes CDR1 SQVTM and CDR2 ANQGSEA. The CDR3 region is CSVSTGVEGYEQYF. The CDR3 DNA sequence: TGCAGCGTGTCGACAGGGGTGGAGGGCTACGAGCAGTACTTC.

The rearrangement joins TRBV11-3 to TRBJ2-5; 12 nucleotides agree with TRBD2. CDR1 is SGHNT and CDR2 is YENEEA in the germline V gene. The CDR3 extends over 17 amino acids. With V trimmed by 1 base and J by 5 bases, 8 bases remained unmatched. The CDR3 region has the DNA TGTGCCAGCAGCTTAGCGTATCTAGCGGGAGGGGGGGAGACCCAGTACTTC. It specifies CASSLAYLAGGGETQYF.

This CDR3 reads CATSATSGSTYNEQFF. The CDR3, as DNA: TGTGCCACCAGTGCAACTAGCGGAAGCACCTACAATGAGCAGTTCTTC. The chain links TRBV15 to TRBJ2-1, with 8 positions matching TRBD2. The CDR3 sequence is 16 residues long. The J segment lost 2 bases and the V segment lost 6 bases, leaving 9 bases of the junction unmatched. The germline V gene has CDR1 LNHNV and CDR2 YYDKDF (reference sequence). Full variable domain (missing parts from reference TRBV15 and TRBJ2-1): DAMVIQNPRYQVTQFGKPVTLSCSQTLNHNVMYWYQQKSSQAPKLLFHYYDKDFNNEADTPDNFQSRRPNTSFCFLDIRSPGLGDTAMYLCATSATSGSTYNEQFFGPGTRLTVL.

V gene TRBV28 combines with J gene TRBJ2-1; TRBD2 agrees at 8 bases. V shed 7 bases, J shed 5 bases, and the junction held 7 bases outside the gene matches. This CDR3 comprises 14 residues. Germline assignment: CDR1 MDHEN and CDR2 SYDVKM. The CDR3 here is CASNERGPNNEQFF. The CDR3 region has the DNA TGTGCCAGCAACGAGCGGGGGCCCAACAATGAGCAGTTCTTC.

The V gene is TRBV19, the J gene TRBJ2-5; tentatively, D is TRBD1 (6 bases). The CDR3 runs 13 residues. Germline V gene lookup returns CDR1 LNHDA and CDR2 SQIVND (reference sequence). Trimming pared 7 bases from V and 3 bases from J, leaving 12 bases between. Here the CDR3 reads CASKGRGKETQYF. The CDR3 DNA follows: TGTGCCAGTAAGGGCAGGGGCAAAGAGACCCAGTACTTC.

This clone was found once. The chain links TRBV18 to TRBJ1-1, with D hard to call. The CDR3 contains 15 residues. The V gene's germline CDR1 is KGHSH and CDR2 LQKENI. The V and J ends lost 4 bases and 0 bases respectively, with 12 bases between them. The CDR3 sequence is CASSLEAQMNTEAFF. The CDR3 DNA sequence: TGTGCCAGCTCACTTGAGGCCCAGATGAACACTGAAGCTTTCTTT.

This chain links TRBV2 with TRBJ2-5; 8 nucleotides align to TRBD2. The J call may be faulty, since TRBJ2-7 better matches the DNA end. CDR3 size: 16 residues. Per the germline V gene, CDR1 is SNHLY and CDR2 is FYNNEI. This chain's CDR3 is CASSEGSGVNSYEQYF. The CDR3 nucleotides read TGTGCCAGCAGTGAGGGTAGCGGGGTCAACTCCTACGAGCAGTACTTC.

The chain has TRBV28 and TRBJ2-2; unclear D gene. Between the trimmed V and J ends, which lost 5 bases and 3 bases, there was a span of 10 bases. The CDR3 has 14 residues. Germline V gives CDR1 MDHEN, CDR2 SYDVKM. The CDR3 DNA reads as TGTGCCAGCAGTCCGCTCCAGGACACCGGGGAGCTGTTTTTT. It codes for CASSPLQDTGELFF.

This clone was counted between two and nine times. The rearrangement joins TRBV15 to TRBJ2-1, with D possibly TRBD1 on 5 matching bases. Germline-derived CDR1 and CDR2 are LNHNV and YYDKDF (reference sequence). This CDR3 is built from 13 residues. V was cut by 0 bases and J by 6 bases, with 6 bases left in between. The CDR3 sequence: CATSREQVNEQFF. The DNA of the CDR3 is TGTGCCACCAGCAGAGAACAGGTCAATGAGCAGTTCTTC.

V usage is TRBV30 and J usage is TRBJ2-3; TRBD2 is a possible D gene (5 bases). V was trimmed by 2 bases and J by 1 base, leaving 7 bases between them. The CDR3 length is 13 residues. Per germline, CDR1 GTSNPN and CDR2 SVGIG (reference sequence). The CDR3 bases are TGTGCCTGGAGTAGCGGTCGCACAGATACGCAGTATTTT. The encoded protein is CAWSSGRTDTQYF. The variable domain in full, with the rest retrieved from reference TRBV30 and TRBJ2-3, is SQTIHQWPATLVQPVGSPLSLECTVEGTSNPNLYWYRQAAGRGLQLLFYSVGIGQISSEVPQNLSASRPQDRQFILSSKKLLLSDSGFYLCAWSSGRTDTQYFGPGTRLTVL.

The chain links TRBV7-6 to TRBJ1-2; weak D call: TRBD1 (5 bases). The germline CDR1 and CDR2 sequences are SGHVS and FNYEAQ. V dropped 5 bases and J dropped 2 bases, with 15 bases sitting between them. This CDR3 spans 15 amino acids. In nucleotides, the CDR3 is TGTGCCAGCAGCCCTCGACAGAGTTCAAACTATGGCTACACCTTC. Its protein product is CASSPRQSSNYGYTF.

The chain uses TRBV7-6 and TRBJ1-1, with 9 bases fitting TRBD1. Germline V gene data show CDR1 as SGHVS and CDR2 as FNYEAQ. The CDR3 spans 14 residues. Trimming at V came to 5 bases and at J to 3 bases, leaving 4 bases not matched to a gene. The CDR3, as DNA: TGTGCCAGCAGCCCTGGGGACAGGGACACTGAAGCTTTCTTT. It encodes CASSPGDRDTEAFF.

The rearrangement joins TRBV5-6 to TRBJ1-2; TRBD1 matches at 7 bases. CDR3 size: 15 residues. V lost 0 bases to trimming and J lost 8 bases; unmatched junction nucleotides: 10. CDR1 is SGHDT and CDR2 is YYEEEE in the germline V gene. CDR3 amino acids: CASSLGPTGYMGYTF. CDR3 in DNA: TGTGCCAGCAGCTTGGGCCCGACAGGGTATATGGGCTACACCTTC.